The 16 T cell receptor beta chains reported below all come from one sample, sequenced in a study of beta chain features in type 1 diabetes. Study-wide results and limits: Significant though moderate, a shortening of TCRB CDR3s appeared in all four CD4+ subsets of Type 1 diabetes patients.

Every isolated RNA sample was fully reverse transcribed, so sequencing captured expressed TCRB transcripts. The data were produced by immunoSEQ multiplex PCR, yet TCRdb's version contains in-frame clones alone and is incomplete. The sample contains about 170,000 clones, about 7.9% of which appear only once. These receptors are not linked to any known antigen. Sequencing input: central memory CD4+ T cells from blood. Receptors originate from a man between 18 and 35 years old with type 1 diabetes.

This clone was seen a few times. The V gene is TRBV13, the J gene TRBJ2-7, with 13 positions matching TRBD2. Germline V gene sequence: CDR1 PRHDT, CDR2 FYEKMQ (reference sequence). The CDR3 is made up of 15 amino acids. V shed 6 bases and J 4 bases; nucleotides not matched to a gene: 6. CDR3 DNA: TGTGCCAGCAGTTCAACGACTAGCGGGGGGTACGAGCAGTACTTC. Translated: CASSSTTSGGYEQYF.

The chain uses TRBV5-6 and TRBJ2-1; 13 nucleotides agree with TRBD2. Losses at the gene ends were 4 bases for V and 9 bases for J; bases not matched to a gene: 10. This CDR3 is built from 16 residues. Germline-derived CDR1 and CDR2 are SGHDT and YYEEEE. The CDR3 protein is CASSPRTSGSLSEQFF. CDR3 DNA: TGTGCCAGCAGCCCACGGACTAGCGGGAGTTTGAGTGAGCAGTTCTTC.

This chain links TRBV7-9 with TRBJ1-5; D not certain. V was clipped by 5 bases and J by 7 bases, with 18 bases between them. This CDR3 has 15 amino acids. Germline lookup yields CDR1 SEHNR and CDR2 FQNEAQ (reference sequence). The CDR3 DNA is TGTGCCAGCAGCCCTAGTGGCGATCACGGGCAGCCCCAGCATTTT. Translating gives CASSPSGDHGQPQHF.

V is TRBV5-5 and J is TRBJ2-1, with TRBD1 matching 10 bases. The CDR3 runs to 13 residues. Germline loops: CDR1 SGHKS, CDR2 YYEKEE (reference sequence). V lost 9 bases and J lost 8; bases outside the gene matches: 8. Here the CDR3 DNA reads TGTGCCACGGGGACAGGGGATCGACATGAGCAGTTCTTC. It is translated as CATGTGDRHEQFF.

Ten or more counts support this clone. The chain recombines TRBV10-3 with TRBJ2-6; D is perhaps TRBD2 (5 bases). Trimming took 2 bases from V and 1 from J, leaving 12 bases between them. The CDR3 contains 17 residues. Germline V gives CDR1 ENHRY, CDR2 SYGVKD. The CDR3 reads CAISEGRARSGANVLTF. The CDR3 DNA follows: TGTGCCATCAGTGAGGGGCGGGCCCGATCTGGGGCCAACGTCCTGACTTTC.

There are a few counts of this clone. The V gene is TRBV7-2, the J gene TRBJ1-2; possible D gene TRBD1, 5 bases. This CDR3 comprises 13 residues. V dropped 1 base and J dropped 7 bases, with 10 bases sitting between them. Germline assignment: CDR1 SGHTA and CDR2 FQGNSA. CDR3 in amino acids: CASSLGQSRGYTF. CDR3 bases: TGTGCCAGCAGCTTAGGACAGTCTCGTGGCTACACCTTC.

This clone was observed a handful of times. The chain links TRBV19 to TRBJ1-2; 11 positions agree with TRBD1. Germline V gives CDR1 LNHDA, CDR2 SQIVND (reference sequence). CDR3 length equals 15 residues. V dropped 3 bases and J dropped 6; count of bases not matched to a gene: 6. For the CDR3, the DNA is TGTGCCAGTAGTATTTACCCGGGACAGGGGGATGGCTACACCTTC. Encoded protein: CASSIYPGQGDGYTF.

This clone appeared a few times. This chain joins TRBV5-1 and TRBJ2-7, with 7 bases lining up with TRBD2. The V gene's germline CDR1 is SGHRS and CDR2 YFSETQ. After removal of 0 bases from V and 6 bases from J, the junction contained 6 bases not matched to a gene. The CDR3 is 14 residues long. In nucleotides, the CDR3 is TGCGCCAGCAGCTTGGTTGTGGGGGGGATCGAGCAGTACTTC. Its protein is CASSLVVGGIEQYF.

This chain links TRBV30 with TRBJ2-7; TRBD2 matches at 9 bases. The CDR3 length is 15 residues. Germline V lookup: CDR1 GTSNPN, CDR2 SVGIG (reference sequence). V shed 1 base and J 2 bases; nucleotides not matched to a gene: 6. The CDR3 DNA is TGTGCCTGGAGTGCCACAATAGCGGGGGCCTACGAGCAGTACTTC. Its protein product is CAWSATIAGAYEQYF.

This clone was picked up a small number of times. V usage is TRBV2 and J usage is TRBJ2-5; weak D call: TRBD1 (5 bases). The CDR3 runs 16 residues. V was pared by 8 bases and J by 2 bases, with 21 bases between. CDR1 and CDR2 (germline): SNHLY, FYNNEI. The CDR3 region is CASGSGIVQGQETQYF. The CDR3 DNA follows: TGTGCCAGCGGTTCCGGTATTGTCCAGGGACAAGAGACCCAGTACTTC.

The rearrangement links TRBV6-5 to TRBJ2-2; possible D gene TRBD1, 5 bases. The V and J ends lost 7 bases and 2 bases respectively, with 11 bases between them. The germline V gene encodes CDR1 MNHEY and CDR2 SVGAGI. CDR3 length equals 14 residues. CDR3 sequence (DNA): TGTGCCAGCAAACAACAGGACAACACCGGGGAGCTGTTTTTT. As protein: CASKQQDNTGELFF.

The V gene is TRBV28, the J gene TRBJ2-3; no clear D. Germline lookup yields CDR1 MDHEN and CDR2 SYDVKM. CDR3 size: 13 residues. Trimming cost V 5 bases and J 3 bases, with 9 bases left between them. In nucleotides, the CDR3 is TGTGCCAGCAGTGAGGCCCGAACAGATACGCAGTATTTT. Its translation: CASSEARTDTQYF. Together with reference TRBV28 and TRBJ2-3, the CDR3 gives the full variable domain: DVKVTQSSRYLVKRTGEKVFLECVQDMDHENMFWYRQDPGLGLRLIYFSYDVKMKEKGDIPEGYSVSREKKERFSLILESASTNQTSMYLCASSEARTDTQYFGPGTRLTVL.

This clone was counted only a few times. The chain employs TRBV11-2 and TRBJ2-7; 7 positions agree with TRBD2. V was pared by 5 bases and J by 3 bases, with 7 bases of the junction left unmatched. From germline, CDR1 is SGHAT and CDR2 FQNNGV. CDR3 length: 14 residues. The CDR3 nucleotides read TGTGCCAGCAGCCAAGGAATAGCGGGCTACGAGCAGTACTTC. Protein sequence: CASSQGIAGYEQYF.

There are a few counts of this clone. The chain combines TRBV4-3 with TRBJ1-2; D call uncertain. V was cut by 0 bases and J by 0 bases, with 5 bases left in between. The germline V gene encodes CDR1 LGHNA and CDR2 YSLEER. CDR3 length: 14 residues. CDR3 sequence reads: CASSQDPANYGYTF. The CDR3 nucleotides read TGCGCCAGCAGCCAAGATCCAGCTAACTATGGCTACACCTTC.

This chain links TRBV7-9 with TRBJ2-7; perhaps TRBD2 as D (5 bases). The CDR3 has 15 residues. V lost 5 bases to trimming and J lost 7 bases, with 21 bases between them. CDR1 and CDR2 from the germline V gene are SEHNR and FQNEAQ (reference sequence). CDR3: CASSPSGIALGEQYF. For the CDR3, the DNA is TGTGCCAGCAGCCCGTCGGGGATCGCTCTGGGGGAGCAGTACTTC.

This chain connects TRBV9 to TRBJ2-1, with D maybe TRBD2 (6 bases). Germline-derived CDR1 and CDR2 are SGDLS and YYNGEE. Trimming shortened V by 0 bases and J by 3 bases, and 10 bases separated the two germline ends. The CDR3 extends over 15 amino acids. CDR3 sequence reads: CASSVDGRGYNEQFF. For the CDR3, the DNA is TGTGCCAGCAGCGTAGACGGGCGGGGCTACAATGAGCAGTTCTTC.